This T cell receptor (beta chain) stems from a study of OX40 agonist ivuxolimab in advanced cancers. About the research overall: Prior therapy, whether anti-PD-1, anti-PD-L1 or anti-CTLA-4, was allowed, and less than 45% had some. Of the patients, three showed partial responses, one with hepatocellular carcinoma and two with cutaneous melanoma. Whole-study findings and limits: More expanded clones were found, on average, in CD8+ than in CD4+ T cells.

Germline V gene data show CDR1 as PRHDT and CDR2 as FYEKMQ (reference sequence). The ends were cut back, 8 bases at V and 5 bases at J, with 9 bases in the middle. This CDR3 is built from 12 residues. Details on this clone: What it binds is not known.

Profiled with immunoSEQ multiplex PCR; TCRdb holds only in-frame clones, not every one. The sample records more than 50,000 clones, around four fifths being singletons. The sample was CD4+ or CD8+ T cells sorted from blood, taken in a trial of the OX40 agonist ivuxolimab. The chain carries TRBV13 and TRBJ1-4; the D is unclear. The sequence was obtained from an adult with an advanced solid tumor such as melanoma, head and neck, liver or kidney cancer. CDR3 residues: CASARENEKLFF. The CDR3 coding sequence is TGTGCCAGCGCCCGGGAGAATGAAAAACTGTTTTTT.